One T cell receptor beta chain is described in this entry. The sample is drawn from a study of blood T cells in healthy people across ages. There were healthy Caucasian individuals from Russia, aged about 6 to 90, serving as donors. V dropped 5 bases and J dropped 4 bases, with 20 bases sitting between them. Germline V gene sequence: CDR1 SGHVS, CDR2 FNYEAQ. This CDR3 comprises 16 residues. Using a J-beta primer mix together with a sample-barcoded 5' primer, a second PCR was run for about 6 to 11 cycles. TCRdb reprocessed the 5' RACE reads via MiXCR and lists one record per CDR3 protein. The repertoire includes some 1.5 million distinct CDR3 sequences, around 40% of them detected once, and less than 5% sits in the top ten.

Sequenced: blood. The chain uses TRBV7-6 and TRBJ1-1, with D tentatively TRBD1 (5 bases). The sequence came from a woman younger than 30 in good health. The CDR3 bases are TGTGCCAGCAGCAGACCCCCGTTTGGGGCCACCACTGAAGCTTTCTTT. It encodes CASSRPPFGATTEAFF.